This is a list of T cell receptor beta chains from one sample in a study of control samples from healthy donors and cancer patients. Libraries were prepared by immunoSEQ multiplex PCR; TCRdb keeps only in-frame clonotypes and omits some of them. This table holds about 120,000 clones, around nine tenths found once. Sequenced input: blood. Receptors originate from a young man in good health. Each CDR3 is given with its conserved first and last residue. A D gene is named only where the DNA matches it firmly. The listing skips clone size in some rows; elsewhere it reads once, few, many or a size class.

V	J	D	size	CDR3	DNA
TRBV30	TRBJ1-3	NA	few	CAWSVSYGTIYF	TGTGCCTGGAGTGTAAGCTACGGCACCATATATTTT
TRBV6-5	TRBJ2-5	TRBD1	NA	CASSLTGGLQETQYF	TGTGCCAGCAGTTTAACAGGGGGCCTCCAAGAGACCCAGTACTTC
TRBV4-1	TRBJ2-5	TRBD1	NA	CASSPGQGVIGETQYF	TGCGCCAGCAGCCCAGGACAGGGGGTGATTGGGGAGACCCAGTACTTC
TRBV7-3	TRBJ2-3	NA	NA	CASSPDRVSTDTQYF	TGTGCCAGCAGCCCTGATCGCGTTAGCACAGATACGCAGTATTTT
TRBV9	TRBJ2-7	NA	NA	CASSATGSSYEQYF	TGTGCCAGCAGCGCGACGGGGAGCTCCTACGAGCAGTACTTC
TRBV4-2	TRBJ2-7	TRBD1	NA	CASSPWTGGGNEQYF	TGTGCCAGCAGCCCATGGACAGGGGGCGGTAACGAGCAGTACTTC
TRBV6-1	TRBJ1-5	NA	few	CASSEGVILNQPQHF	TGTGCCAGCAGTGAAGGAGTGATTTTAAATCAGCCCCAGCATTTT
TRBV5-1	TRBJ1-6	NA	few	CASSLGAGKRSPLHF	TGCGCCAGCAGCTTGGGTGCAGGGAAGCGGTCACCCCTCCACTTT
TRBV19	TRBJ1-5	NA	NA	CASSIAREFQPQHF	TGTGCCAGTAGTATTGCCAGGGAGTTTCAGCCCCAGCATTTT
TRBV4-1	TRBJ2-2	TRBD1	NA	CASRKTGSGTGELFF	TGCGCCAGCAGAAAGACAGGGAGTGGTACCGGGGAGCTGTTTTTT
TRBV6-6	TRBJ1-2	TRBD1	NA	CASSGETGARYGYTF	TGTGCCAGCAGTGGGGAGACAGGGGCCCGCTATGGCTACACCTTC
TRBV3-1/TRBV3-2	TRBJ2-2	NA	NA	CASRRDNTGELFF	TGTGCCAGCAGGCGGGACAACACCGGGGAGCTGTTTTTT
TRBV30	TRBJ1-5	NA	NA	CAWSVRGDPHNQPQHF	TGTGCCTGGAGTGTAAGGGGGGATCCCCACAATCAGCCCCAGCATTTT
TRBV3-1/TRBV3-2	TRBJ1-4	TRBD1	NA	CASSLPPGQGRKLFF	TGTGCCAGCAGCCTCCCACCGGGACAGGGCAGGAAACTGTTTTTT
TRBV6-1	TRBJ1-1	NA	once	CASSDGAWRNTEAFF	TGTGCCAGCAGTGACGGGGCTTGGAGGAACACTGAAGCTTTCTTT
TRBV27	TRBJ2-7	NA	NA	CASSLRGKAYEQYF	TGTGCCAGCAGTTTAAGAGGGAAAGCCTACGAGCAGTACTTC
TRBV24-1	TRBJ2-5	NA	NA	CATGTLQSETQYF	TGTGCCACCGGGACTCTACAGTCCGAGACCCAGTACTTC
TRBV10-3	TRBJ2-2	NA	NA	CAISRTVNTGELFF	TGTGCCATCAGCCGGACGGTTAACACCGGGGAGCTGTTTTTT
TRBV11-3	TRBJ1-4	NA	NA	CASSSGLNEKLFF	TGTGCCAGCAGCTCGGGACTGAATGAAAAACTGTTTTTT
TRBV5-1	TRBJ2-3	TRBD2	NA	CATTIAGDFTDTQYF	TGCGCCACCACAATAGCGGGGGATTTCACAGATACGCAGTATTTT
TRBV5-4	TRBJ1-1	NA	NA	CASSAAGLNTEAFF	TGTGCCAGCAGCGCGGCGGGATTGAACACTGAAGCTTTCTTT
TRBV5-1	TRBJ1-2	TRBD1	NA	CASSSDRGYYGYTF	TGCGCCAGCAGCTCTGACAGGGGCTACTATGGCTACACCTTC
TRBV5-1	TRBJ1-3	TRBD1	NA	CASSQDRASGNTIYF	TGCGCCAGCAGCCAGGACAGGGCTTCTGGAAACACCATATATTTT
TRBV5-6	TRBJ1-2	NA	NA	CASSLEPLLGYTF	TGTGCCAGCAGCTTGGAACCCCTACTAGGCTACACCTTC
TRBV19	TRBJ1-2	NA	NA	CASSISPGFYYGYTF	TGTGCCAGTAGTATTTCTCCAGGTTTTTACTATGGCTACACCTTC
TRBV11-2	TRBJ2-3	TRBD1	NA	CASSARQGFTDTQYF	TGTGCCAGCAGCGCCAGACAGGGATTCACAGATACGCAGTATTTT
TRBV6-5	TRBJ2-7	TRBD1	NA	CASSYPDRGGKQYF	TGTGCCAGCAGTTACCCCGACAGGGGAGGAAAGCAGTACTTC
TRBV16	TRBJ1-2	TRBD1	few	CASSQSRDRAGYTF	TGTGCCAGCAGCCAATCTCGGGACAGGGCTGGCTACACCTTC
TRBV30	TRBJ1-6	TRBD1	NA	CAFSEGQGNSPLHF	TGTGCTTTCTCGGAGGGACAGGGCAATTCACCCCTCCACTTT
TRBV9	TRBJ1-2	NA	NA	CASSVGPTHGYTF	TGTGCCAGCAGCGTAGGACCGACCCATGGCTACACCTTC
TRBV2	TRBJ2-5	NA	NA	CASRQGETQYF	TGTGCCAGCAGACAGGGCGAGACCCAGTACTTC
TRBV24-1	TRBJ1-2	NA	NA	CATSDPGPKGYGYTF	TGTGCCACCAGTGACCCAGGACCAAAGGGCTATGGCTACACCTTC
TRBV24-1	TRBJ1-1	TRBD1	NA	CATSDGTGGVRGNTEAFF	TGTGCCACCAGTGACGGGACAGGGGGCGTTCGGGGGAACACTGAAGCTTTCTTT
TRBV30	TRBJ2-5	NA	NA	CAWSVLGAETQYF	TGTGCCTGGAGTGTACTAGGGGCGGAGACCCAGTACTTC
TRBV18	TRBJ2-2	TRBD1	NA	CASRPGQVGELFF	TGTGCCAGCCGACCGGGACAGGTCGGGGAGCTGTTTTTT
TRBV15	TRBJ1-2	NA	NA	CATSRVGGTNYGYTF	TGTGCCACCAGCAGAGTGGGGGGGACTAACTATGGCTACACCTTC
TRBV27	TRBJ1-1	NA	few	CASSLSYDRNTEAFF	TGTGCCAGCAGTTTATCCTACGACAGGAACACTGAAGCTTTCTTT
TRBV2	TRBJ1-5	TRBD1	NA	CASREDRGLPQPQHF	TGTGCCAGCAGGGAAGACAGGGGATTACCTCAGCCCCAGCATTTT
TRBV5-1	TRBJ1-1	NA	NA	CASSLSREYTEAFF	TGCGCCAGCAGCTTGAGCAGGGAATACACTGAAGCTTTCTTT
TRBV2	TRBJ2-1	NA	once	CSSSSYNEQFF	TGTTCATCTAGCTCCTACAATGAGCAGTTCTTC
TRBV5-1	TRBJ1-2	NA	NA	CASSRDTGMDGYTF	TGCGCCAGCAGCAGGGACACGGGGATGGATGGCTACACCTTC
TRBV12-3/TRBV12-4	TRBJ1-1	NA	NA	CASSFSGHAFF	TGTGCCAGCAGTTTTTCCGGGCACGCTTTCTTT
TRBV6-1	TRBJ2-7	TRBD2	NA	CASSEGLAVTYEQYF	TGTGCCAGCAGTGAAGGACTAGCGGTTACCTACGAGCAGTACTTC
TRBV18	TRBJ1-1	NA	NA	CASSPGRENTEAFF	TGTGCCAGCTCACCAGGGAGGGAGAACACTGAAGCTTTCTTT
TRBV5-1	TRBJ2-3	NA	NA	CASSLGGSPDTQYF	TGCGCCAGCAGCTTGGGGGGCAGTCCAGATACGCAGTATTTT
TRBV18	TRBJ1-4	NA	NA	CASSPDTGYNEKLFF	TGTGCCAGCTCACCAGATACGGGGTACAATGAAAAACTGTTTTTT
TRBV2	TRBJ2-2	NA	NA	CASNEVSDPGELFF	TGTGCCAGCAACGAGGTATCGGACCCCGGGGAGCTGTTTTTT
TRBV19	TRBJ1-2	TRBD1	NA	CATKKNRGLYGYTF	TGTGCCACCAAAAAGAACAGGGGGCTTTATGGCTACACCTTC
TRBV19	TRBJ1-3	NA	NA	CASSPDSGNTIYF	TGTGCCAGTAGTCCTGACAGTGGAAACACCATATATTTT
TRBV30	TRBJ1-6	TRBD1	NA	CACPGQGPPLHF	TGTGCCTGCCCGGGACAGGGACCACCCCTCCACTTT
TRBV28	TRBJ1-6	NA	many	CASSRQNSPLHF	TGTGCCAGCAGTCGACAGAATTCACCCCTCCACTTT
TRBV9	TRBJ2-7	TRBD1	once	CASSARAGQAAYEQYF	TGTGCCAGCAGCGCTCGGGCCGGACAGGCAGCCTACGAGCAGTACTTC
TRBV27	TRBJ1-1	NA	NA	CASRQYEWNTEAFF	TGTGCCAGCAGACAGTACGAATGGAACACTGAAGCTTTCTTT
TRBV14	TRBJ1-3	NA	NA	CASSRGRLSGNTIYF	TGTGCCAGCAGCCGCGGACGGCTCTCTGGAAACACCATATATTTT
TRBV9	TRBJ1-1	TRBD1	NA	CASSVVPDRAFEAFF	TGTGCCAGCAGCGTAGTCCCGGACAGGGCATTTGAAGCTTTCTTT
TRBV4-1	TRBJ2-7	TRBD1	NA	CASSQVKGTGSYEQYF	TGCGCCAGCAGCCAAGTTAAAGGGACAGGGTCCTACGAGCAGTACTTC